A single count supports the clone carrying this T cell receptor beta chain. This entry belongs to a study of T cells in Graves' hyperthyroidism and ophthalmopathy. TCR beta CDR3 regions were amplified from RNA transcripts. First-round RT-PCR targeting the TCR CDR3 was performed with the HTBI primer set. MiXCR was run by TCRdb on the multiplex PCR reads, yielding one entry per CDR3 protein. Of roughly 500,000 distinct CDR3 sequences detected, over 45% appear once; the ten largest clones hold around 47%. Germline V lookup: CDR1 DFQATT, CDR2 SNEGSKA (reference sequence). CDR3 length: 14 residues. V gave up 4 bases and J gave up 1 base; unmatched junction bases: 4.

The chain is built from TRBV20-1 and TRBJ1-5; 7 nucleotides align to TRBD1. The sample comprised peripheral blood or thyroid tissue (not recorded which). This TCR was sampled from an adult woman with Graves' disease, either hyperthyroidism or ophthalmopathy (not recorded which). CDR3 nucleotides: TGCAGTGCTAAACCGGGACAGAGCAATCAGCCCCAGCATTTT. This sequence encodes CSAKPGQSNQPQHF.